Presented here are 9 T cell receptor beta chains from one specimen sequenced in a study of tissue T cells after allogeneic stem cell transplantation. The method was immunoSEQ multiplex PCR; TCRdb's version includes in-frame clones alone and lacks a portion of them. Of about 50,000 clones listed, roughly 73% are singletons. The sample comprised sorted cells pooled from one or two spleens. The origin of the receptors is a pool of C57BL/6 mice in good health.

Concerning this clone itself: Gene and germline names: mouse. The missing CDR3 end, 1 residue past where the read stops, is filled in from the germline J gene. The V call is TRBV2, the J call TRBJ1-1; D is unclear. This CDR3 contains 11 residues. V lost 2 bases to trimming and J lost 3 bases, with 1 base between them. The V gene's germline CDR1 is LGHNA and CDR2 YSYQKL. CDR3 DNA, as far as it was read: TGTGCCAGCAGCCAATACACAGAAGTCTTC. Translated: CASSQYTEVF. The whole CDR3 sequence reads CASSQYTEVFF.

This clone was seen a few times. Gene names and germline refer to mouse. The read terminates 1 residue ahead of where the CDR3 ends, so the germline J gene completes it. The chain uses TRBV29 and TRBJ2-7; 10 bases map to TRBD1. Looked up from germline, CDR1 is MSHET and CDR2 is SYDVDS. The CDR3 totals 13 residues. The J segment lost 7 bases and the V segment lost 5 bases, leaving 5 bases of the junction unmatched. The CDR3 reads CASSPGQGREQYF. CDR3 bases read: TGTGCTAGCAGTCCGGGACAGGGGAGGGAACAGTAC. The full variable domain, in which reference TRBV29 and TRBJ2-7 provide the parts outside the CDR3, is DMKVTQMPRYLIKRMGENVLLECGQDMSHETMYWYRQDPGLGLQLIYISYDVDSNSEGDIPKGYRVSRKKREHFSLILDSAKTNQTSVYFCASSPGQGREQYFGPGTRLTVL.

This clone has only one observation. Gene names are the mouse ones. From the germline J gene comes the end of the CDR3, since the read stops 1 residue before it. The chain joins TRBV3 to TRBJ2-7, with TRBD2 matching over 8 bases. CDR3 length equals 15 residues. Germline V lookup: CDR1 SNHLY, CDR2 FYNGKV (reference sequence). After removal of 5 bases from V and 0 bases from J, the junction contained 6 bases not matched to a gene. The CDR3: CASSPYWGSSYEQYF. CDR3 DNA (partial): TGTGCCAGCAGCCCCTACTGGGGGAGCTCCTATGAACAGTAC.

Of note for this clone: Genes here carry mouse names. The CDR3 end lies 1 residue beyond the end of the read and is filled in from the germline J gene. Other nucleotide sequences in the sample specify the same CDR3. The chain is built from TRBV5 and TRBJ2-7; 10 bases map to TRBD2. This CDR3 is 14 amino acids long. Germline CDR1 and CDR2: LGHNA and YNLKQL (reference sequence). After removal of 0 bases from V and 4 bases from J, the junction contained 0 bases not matched to a gene. This CDR3 reads CASSQETGGYEQYF. The DNA read from the CDR3 is TGTGCCAGCAGCCAAGAGACTGGGGGGTATGAACAGTAC.

This clone has only a few counts. Mouse germline and gene names are used. The read is 1 residue too short to cover the CDR3 end, so that end is filled in from the germline J gene. The genes are TRBV4 and TRBJ1-5; 8 nucleotides agree with TRBD1. This CDR3 spans 15 amino acids. Unmatched junction bases numbered 4, after V lost 5 bases and J lost 1 base. Germline V lookup: CDR1 LGHDT, CDR2 YNNKQL (reference sequence). CDR3 in amino acids: CASSRQGWNNQAPLF. CDR3 bases read: TGTGCCAGCAGCCGACAGGGGTGGAACAACCAGGCTCCGCTT.

Concerning this clone itself: The genes and germline here are from mouse. The read comes to an end 1 residue before the CDR3 does, leaving the germline J gene to fill in the end. V is TRBV13-3 and J is TRBJ2-5; possible D gene TRBD2, 7 bases. This CDR3 region has 14 residues. Germline V gene sequence: CDR1 NNHDY, CDR2 SYVADS. V gave up 1 base and J gave up 5 bases, with 11 bases separating them. CDR3 residues: CASSDRGARDTQYF. The CDR3 bases that were read are TGTGCCAGCAGTGATCGGGGGGCGCGAGACACCCAGTAC.

This clone turned up a few times. Gene names are the mouse ones. The read ends 1 residue early relative to the CDR3; the germline J gene fills the gap. J is TRBJ2-7 and V is TRBV3, with D maybe TRBD2 (6 bases). CDR3 size: 12 residues. Per germline, CDR1 SNHLY and CDR2 FYNGKV (reference sequence). Trimming took off 4 bases at V and 6 bases at J, with 10 bases between the two ends. Partial CDR3 DNA: TGTGCCAGCAGCTCCACTGGGCCTGAACAGTAC. Translated: CASSSTGPEQY. In full, the CDR3 reads CASSSTGPEQYF.

A note on this clone: Gene names follow the mouse nomenclature. The CDR3 is cut off 1 residue early in the read; its end comes from the germline J gene. The J gene is TRBJ2-7, the V gene TRBV13-1; 11 nucleotides align to TRBD1. This CDR3 is built from 13 residues. Losses at the gene ends were 4 bases for V and 5 bases for J; bases not matched to a gene: 2. Germline-derived CDR1 and CDR2 are NSHNY and SYGAGN. The CDR3: CASSPDRGHEQYF. CDR3 DNA, as far as it was read: TGTGCCAGCAGTCCGGACAGGGGGCATGAACAGTAC.

As concerns this clone: Germline and genes here are mouse. Read sequence stops 1 residue before the CDR3 end, and the germline J gene provides the missing end. V gene TRBV31 combines with J gene TRBJ2-7, with 10 bases matching TRBD2. The CDR3 runs to 15 residues. Trimming took 0 bases from V and 6 from J; bases not matched to a gene: 8. In germline, CDR1 is GKSSPN, CDR2 SITVG. CDR3 sequence: CAWSLSGLGRGEQYF. The covered CDR3 bases are TGTGCCTGGAGTCTCTCGGGACTGGGGAGGGGTGAACAGTAC.